These 18 T cell receptor beta chains were sequenced from one sample in a study of vaccination effects on CD4 cells after COVID-19. Profiling relied on immunoSEQ multiplex PCR, and the TCRdb table lists in-frame clones only, not all of them. Found here are 30,000 or so clones, approximately 70% of them singletons; the top ten hold roughly 3.8%. What these receptors recognize is not known. Following a roughly 10-day culture, CD4+ T cells were purified. The sample was CD4+ T cells from PBMCs cultured without peptide, taken before COVID-19 vaccination. The origin of the receptors is a human donor who received a COVID-19 vaccine.

The rearrangement uses TRBV12-3 or TRBV12-4 and TRBJ2-5; TRBD2 is a possible D gene (7 bases). CDR3 length: 13 amino acids. Trimming took 3 bases from V and 5 from J, leaving 10 bases between them. The CDR3 region has the DNA TGTGCCAGCAGTTTGGGGGGGCAGGAGACCCAGTACTTC. Its translation is CASSLGGQETQYF.

V gene TRBV5-1 combines with J gene TRBJ2-3, with TRBD1 matching over 8 bases. Germline V gene lookup returns CDR1 SGHRS and CDR2 YFSETQ. J was trimmed by 1 base and V by 2 bases; bases with no gene match: 0. The CDR3 runs to 14 residues. CDR3 amino acids: CASSLQGGTDTQYF. DNA of the CDR3: TGCGCCAGCAGCTTACAGGGGGGCACAGATACGCAGTATTTT.

V and J are TRBV29-1 and TRBJ1-2; no clear D gene. Trimming shortened V by 3 bases and J by 7 bases, and 18 bases separated the two germline ends. The CDR3 loop spans 14 amino acids. Looked up from germline, CDR1 is SQVTM and CDR2 is ANQGSEA. CDR3: CSVDPDPRDRGYTF. DNA of the CDR3: TGCAGCGTTGATCCGGACCCTAGGGATCGTGGCTACACCTTC.

This rearrangement joins TRBV25-1 to TRBJ2-5; the D gene could be TRBD1 or TRBD2 (5 bases each). The V gene lost 2 bases and the J gene lost 4 bases, with 8 bases spanning the gap. This CDR3 has 13 residues. Germline V gene sequence: CDR1 MGHDK, CDR2 SYGVNS. The CDR3 DNA reads TGTGCCAGCAGTGAAGGGGGACGAGAGACCCAGTACTTC. This encodes CASSEGGRETQYF.

This sequence joins TRBV6-1 and TRBJ2-1; no clear D. This CDR3 comprises 11 residues. The V gene's germline CDR1 is MNHNS and CDR2 SASEGT. V lost 2 bases and J lost 8, with 4 bases in between. The CDR3 DNA reads TGTGCCAGCAGTGAACGTTATGAGCAGTTCTTC. Encoded protein: CASSERYEQFF.

Remarks on this clone: Its ends do not fully match the called genes, so a read error is possible. This chain uses TRBV5-1 with TRBJ2-1; weak D call: TRBD2 (5 bases). Germline values: CDR1 SGHRS, CDR2 YFSETQ. This CDR3 is built from 14 residues. The CDR3 sequence: CASTSEDLAGPRVF. CDR3 coding DNA: TGCGCCAGCACTTCCGAGGACTTGGCGGGCCCGAGGGTCTTC.

The chain is built from TRBV10-3 and TRBJ2-3, with D possibly called TRBD1 or TRBD2 (6 bases each). Trimming stripped 10 bases from V and 4 bases from J, with 21 bases between. Germline CDR1 reads ENHRY; CDR2 reads SYGVKD. The CDR3 loop spans 15 amino acids. For the CDR3, the DNA is TGTGCCAGCACGACCGGGGGCGGCTCGTCAGATACGCAGTATTTT. The encoded protein is CASTTGGGSSDTQYF.

V gene TRBV6-5 combines with J gene TRBJ2-2; the match to TRBD1 covers 7 bases. The CDR3 spans 13 residues. The V and J ends lost 9 bases and 5 bases, in that order; junction bases with no gene match: 6. Germline CDR1 MNHEY, CDR2 SVGAGI. In DNA, the CDR3 is TGTGCCAGTCAGGGGGATTATACCGGGGAGCTGTTTTTT. Translating it yields CASQGDYTGELFF.

The rearrangement links TRBV9 to TRBJ2-1; the D gene could be TRBD1 or TRBD2 (7 bases each). V dropped 0 bases and J dropped 0 bases, with 16 bases sitting between them. This CDR3 comprises 18 residues. Germline V CDR1 and CDR2: SGDLS, YYNGEE. CDR3 loop: CASSVDQGGGPSYNEQFF. CDR3 nucleotide sequence: TGTGCCAGCAGCGTAGATCAGGGGGGAGGGCCCTCCTACAATGAGCAGTTCTTC.

CDR3 sequence (DNA): TGTGCCAGCAGTCTACCCTACGGGACACCGAGGGAGCAGTACTTC. As protein: CASSLPYGTPREQYF. The gene calls are TRBV5-4 and TRBJ2-4, with a tentative D call TRBD1 (6 bases). CDR3 length: 15 residues. Germline values: CDR1 SGHNT, CDR2 YYREEE (reference sequence). V was shortened by 5 bases and J by 13 bases, with 25 bases between the two germline ends.

The chain combines TRBV7-9 with TRBJ2-5; 8 bases line up with TRBD2. Trimming at V came to 0 bases and at J to 1 base, leaving 10 bases not matched to a gene. Germline V gene data show CDR1 as SEHNR and CDR2 as FQNEAQ (reference sequence). This CDR3 is built from 18 residues. CDR3: CASSLALLTGGIQETQYF. The CDR3 DNA follows: TGTGCCAGCAGCTTAGCGCTGTTGACGGGGGGGATCCAAGAGACCCAGTACTTC.

The chain carries TRBV11-2 and TRBJ2-7; D might be TRBD2 (5 bases). The V end was cut by 2 bases, the J end by 5 bases, with 16 bases between. The length of the CDR3 is 15 residues. Germline lookup yields CDR1 SGHAT and CDR2 FQNNGV. CDR3 sequence reads: CASSLIGASFHEQYF. The CDR3 bases are TGTGCCAGCAGCTTAATTGGCGCTAGCTTCCACGAGCAGTACTTC.

The genes are TRBV20-1 and TRBJ1-2; no reliable D call. CDR3 length: 11 residues. Germline CDR1 is DFQATT and CDR2 is SNEGSKA (reference sequence). V lost 2 bases, J lost 7 bases, and 8 bases lay in between. The DNA of the CDR3 is TGCAGTGCTAGATATAGAGGTGGCTACACCTTC. It specifies CSARYRGGYTF.

V is TRBV4-2 and J is TRBJ2-7, with 8 bases lining up with TRBD2. Germline lookup yields CDR1 LGHNA and CDR2 YNFKEQ. Trimming cost V 0 bases and J 4 bases; bases outside gene matches: 11. The CDR3 is made up of 17 amino acids. CDR3 DNA: TGTGCCAGCAGCCAAGACCCTCGACGGGGGGGCGTTTACGAGCAGTACTTC. This translates into CASSQDPRRGGVYEQYF.

The gene calls are TRBV7-9 and TRBJ1-5; maybe TRBD1 (6 bases). From germline, CDR1 is SEHNR and CDR2 FQNEAQ (reference sequence). V lost 3 bases and J 3 bases, leaving 12 bases between the germline ends. This CDR3 has 15 residues. CDR3: CASSFQDSLNQPQHF. The CDR3 coding sequence is TGTGCCAGCAGCTTTCAGGACAGTCTCAATCAGCCCCAGCATTTT.

The chain joins TRBV15 to TRBJ1-1, with TRBD1 as a possible D gene (5 bases). CDR3 length equals 14 residues. Trimming took off 0 bases at V and 7 bases at J, with 12 bases between the two ends. CDR1 and CDR2 from the germline V gene are LNHNV and YYDKDF (reference sequence). CDR3: CATSRDRDRFEAFF. Here the CDR3 DNA reads TGTGCCACCAGCAGAGATAGGGACCGATTTGAAGCTTTCTTT. The full variable domain, rest sourced from reference TRBV15 and TRBJ1-1, is DAMVIQNPRYQVTQFGKPVTLSCSQTLNHNVMYWYQQKSSQAPKLLFHYYDKDFNNEADTPDNFQSRRPNTSFCFLDIRSPGLGDTAMYLCATSRDRDRFEAFFGQGTRLTVV.

The chain couples TRBV11-2 to TRBJ1-2, with D possibly matching TRBD1 (5 bases). The V end lost 5 bases, the J end lost 8 bases, and 21 bases lay between the germline ends. CDR3 length: 15 residues. CDR1 SGHAT and CDR2 FQNNGV come from the germline V gene. CDR3 sequence reads: CASSGAGRRQGGYTF. As DNA, the CDR3 is TGTGCCAGCAGCGGCGCGGGACGGCGGCAAGGGGGCTACACCTTC.

The chain joins TRBV3-1 (or the pseudogene TRBV3-2) to TRBJ2-5; 10 bases match TRBD2. Germline-derived CDR1 and CDR2 are LGHDT and YNNKEL (reference sequence). V gave up 6 bases and J gave up 4 bases; unmatched junction bases: 11. This CDR3 comprises 16 residues. CDR3 DNA sequence: TGTGCCAGCAGGCGATCTAGCGGGAGTAGGAGAGAGACCCAGTACTTC. As protein: CASRRSSGSRRETQYF.